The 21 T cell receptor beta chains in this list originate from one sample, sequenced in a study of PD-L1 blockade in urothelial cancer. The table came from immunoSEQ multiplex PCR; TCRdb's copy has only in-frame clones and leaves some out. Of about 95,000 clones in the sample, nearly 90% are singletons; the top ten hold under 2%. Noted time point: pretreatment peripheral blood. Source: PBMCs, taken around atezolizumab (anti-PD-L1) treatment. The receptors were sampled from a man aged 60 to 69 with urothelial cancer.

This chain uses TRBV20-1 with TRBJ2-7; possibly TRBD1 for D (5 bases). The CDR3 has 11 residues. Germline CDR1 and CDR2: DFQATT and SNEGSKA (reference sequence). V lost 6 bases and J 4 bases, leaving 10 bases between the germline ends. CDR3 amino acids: CSATRAYEQYF. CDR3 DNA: TGCAGTGCAACCAGGGCTTACGAGCAGTACTTC.

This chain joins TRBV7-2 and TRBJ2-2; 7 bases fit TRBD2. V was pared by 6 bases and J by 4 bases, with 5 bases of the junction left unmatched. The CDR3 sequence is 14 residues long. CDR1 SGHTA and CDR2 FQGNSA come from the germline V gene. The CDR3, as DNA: TGTGCCAGCAGTCTGGGACTAATCACCGGGGAGCTGTTTTTT. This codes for CASSLGLITGELFF.

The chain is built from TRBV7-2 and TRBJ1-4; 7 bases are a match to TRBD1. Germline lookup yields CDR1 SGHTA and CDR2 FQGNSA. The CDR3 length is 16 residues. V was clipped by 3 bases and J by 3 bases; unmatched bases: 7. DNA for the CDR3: TGTGCCAGCAGCTTTAGGGCCCAGGGGGCTAATGAAAAACTGTTTTTT. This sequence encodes CASSFRAQGANEKLFF.

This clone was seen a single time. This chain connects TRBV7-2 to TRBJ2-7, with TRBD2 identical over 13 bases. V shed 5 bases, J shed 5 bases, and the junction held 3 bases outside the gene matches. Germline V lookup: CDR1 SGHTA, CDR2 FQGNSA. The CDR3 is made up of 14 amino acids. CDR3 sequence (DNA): TGTGCCAGCAGCCCTGGACTAGCGGGAGACGAGCAGTACTTC. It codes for CASSPGLAGDEQYF.

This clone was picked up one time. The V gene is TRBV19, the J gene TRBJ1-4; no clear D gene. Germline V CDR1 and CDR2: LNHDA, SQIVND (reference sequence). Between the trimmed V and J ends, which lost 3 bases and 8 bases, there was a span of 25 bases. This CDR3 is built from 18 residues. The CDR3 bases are TGTGCCAGTAGTATTTTCCGAACACTGGTAGCGCTTGAGGAAAAACTGTTTTTT. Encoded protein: CASSIFRTLVALEEKLFF.

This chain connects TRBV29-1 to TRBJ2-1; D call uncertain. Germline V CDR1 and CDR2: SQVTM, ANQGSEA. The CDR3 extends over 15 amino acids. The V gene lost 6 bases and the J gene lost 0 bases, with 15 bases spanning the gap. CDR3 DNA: TGCAGCGTAGCAACCAGCGTAAGCTCCTACAATGAGCAGTTCTTC. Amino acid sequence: CSVATSVSSYNEQFF.

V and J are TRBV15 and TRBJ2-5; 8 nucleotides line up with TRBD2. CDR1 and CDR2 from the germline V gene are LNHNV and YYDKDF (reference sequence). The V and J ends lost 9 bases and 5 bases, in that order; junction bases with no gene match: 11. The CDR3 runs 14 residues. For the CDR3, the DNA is TGTGCCACGTCCGGGGGGGGGAGTGTGGAGACCCAGTACTTC. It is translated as CATSGGGSVETQYF. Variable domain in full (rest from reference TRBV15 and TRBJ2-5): DAMVIQNPRYQVTQFGKPVTLSCSQTLNHNVMYWYQQKSSQAPKLLFHYYDKDFNNEADTPDNFQSRRPNTSFCFLDIRSPGLGDTAMYLCATSGGGSVETQYFGPGTRLLVL.

The CDR3 reads CATSSTQGLAGGPPGGELFF. CDR3 bases: TGTGCCACCAGCAGCACTCAAGGACTAGCGGGAGGGCCCCCGGGCGGGGAGCTGTTTTTT. The J gene is TRBJ2-2, the V gene TRBV15; 15 nucleotides line up with TRBD2. The length of the CDR3 is 20 residues. V shed 3 bases and J 7 bases; nucleotides not matched to a gene: 15. Germline V lookup: CDR1 LNHNV, CDR2 YYDKDF (reference sequence).

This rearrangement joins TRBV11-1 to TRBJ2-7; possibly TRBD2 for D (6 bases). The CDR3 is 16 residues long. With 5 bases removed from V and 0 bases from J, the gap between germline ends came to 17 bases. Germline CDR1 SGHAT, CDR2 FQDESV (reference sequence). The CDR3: CASSPLGGTRSYEQYF. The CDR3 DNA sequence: TGTGCCAGCAGCCCCCTTGGCGGGACCCGCTCCTACGAGCAGTACTTC.

CDR3 nucleotides: TGTGCCAGCAGCTTAGCCTCCTTGAACACCGGGGAGCTGTTTTTT. Protein sequence: CASSLASLNTGELFF. The J gene is TRBJ2-2, the V gene TRBV7-6; D remains unclear. This CDR3 region has 15 residues. Trimming pared 0 bases from V and 1 base from J, leaving 6 bases between. Germline loops: CDR1 SGHVS, CDR2 FNYEAQ.

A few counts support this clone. This CDR3 reads CASSPFAGGNTDTQYF. CDR3 bases: TGTGCCAGCAGCCCCTTTGCGGGGGGTAACACAGATACGCAGTATTTT. The chain combines TRBV7-8 with TRBJ2-3; 8 positions agree with TRBD2. The junction had 9 bases not matched to a gene; V was cut back by 5 bases and J by 2 bases. Germline V gene lookup returns CDR1 SGHVS and CDR2 FQNEAQ. CDR3 length: 16 amino acids.

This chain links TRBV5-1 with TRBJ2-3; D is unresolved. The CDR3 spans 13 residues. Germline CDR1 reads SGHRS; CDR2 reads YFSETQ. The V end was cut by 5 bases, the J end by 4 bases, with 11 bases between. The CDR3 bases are TGCGCCAGCAGTTTAGACAAGTCAGATACGCAGTATTTT. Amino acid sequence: CASSLDKSDTQYF.

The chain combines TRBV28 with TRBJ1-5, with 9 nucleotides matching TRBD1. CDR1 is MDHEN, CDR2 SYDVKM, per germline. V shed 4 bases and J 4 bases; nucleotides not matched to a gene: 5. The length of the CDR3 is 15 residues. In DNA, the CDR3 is TGTGCCAGCAGTTGGGGACAGGGAGCAAATCAGCCCCAGCATTTT. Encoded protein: CASSWGQGANQPQHF.

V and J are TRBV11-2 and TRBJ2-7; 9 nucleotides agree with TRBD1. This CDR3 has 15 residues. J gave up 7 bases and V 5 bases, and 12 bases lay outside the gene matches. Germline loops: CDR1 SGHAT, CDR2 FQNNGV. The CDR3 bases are TGTGCCAGCAGCCAGACCTCCGGGACAGGGCATGAGCAGTACTTC. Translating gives CASSQTSGTGHEQYF.

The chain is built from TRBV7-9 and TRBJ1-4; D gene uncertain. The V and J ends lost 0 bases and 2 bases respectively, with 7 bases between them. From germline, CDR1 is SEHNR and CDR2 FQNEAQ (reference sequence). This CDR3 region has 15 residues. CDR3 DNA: TGTGCCAGCAGCTTAGCGGCGGCGACTAATGAAAAACTGTTTTTT. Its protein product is CASSLAAATNEKLFF.

CDR3 sequence reads: CASSQGLAGANTGELFF. The CDR3 DNA is TGCGCCAGCAGCCAAGGGCTAGCGGGGGCGAACACCGGGGAGCTGTTTTTT. The chain carries TRBV4-1 and TRBJ2-2, with 10 bases fitting TRBD2. There are 17 residues in the CDR3. CDR1 and CDR2 from the germline V gene are MGHRA and YSYEKL. J was trimmed by 0 bases and V by 1 base; bases with no gene match: 2.

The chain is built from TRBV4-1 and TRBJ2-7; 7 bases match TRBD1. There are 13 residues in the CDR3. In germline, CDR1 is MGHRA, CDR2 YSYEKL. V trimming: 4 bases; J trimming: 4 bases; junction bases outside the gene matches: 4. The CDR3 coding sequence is TGCGCCAGCAGCCGACAGGGTTGGTACGAGCAGTACTTC. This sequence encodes CASSRQGWYEQYF.

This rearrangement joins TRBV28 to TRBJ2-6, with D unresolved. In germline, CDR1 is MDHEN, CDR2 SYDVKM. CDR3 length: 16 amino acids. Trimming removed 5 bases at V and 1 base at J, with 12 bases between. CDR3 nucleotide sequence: TGTGCCAGCAGTGCCGCCATAGTTTCTGGGGCCAACGTCCTGACTTTC. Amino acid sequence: CASSAAIVSGANVLTF.

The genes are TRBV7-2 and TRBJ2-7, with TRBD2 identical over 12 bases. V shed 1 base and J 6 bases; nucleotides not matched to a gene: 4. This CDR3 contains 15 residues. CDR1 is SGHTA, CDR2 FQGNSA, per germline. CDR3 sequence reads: CASSLDRLAGAEQYF. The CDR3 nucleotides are TGTGCCAGCAGCTTAGACCGACTAGCGGGAGCCGAGCAGTACTTC.

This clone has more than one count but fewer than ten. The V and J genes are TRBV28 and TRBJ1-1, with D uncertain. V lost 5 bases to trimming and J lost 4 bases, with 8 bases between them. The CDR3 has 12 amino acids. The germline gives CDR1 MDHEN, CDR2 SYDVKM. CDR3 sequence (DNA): TGTGCCAGCAGTCCCCGAGTCACTGAAGCTTTCTTT. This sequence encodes CASSPRVTEAFF.

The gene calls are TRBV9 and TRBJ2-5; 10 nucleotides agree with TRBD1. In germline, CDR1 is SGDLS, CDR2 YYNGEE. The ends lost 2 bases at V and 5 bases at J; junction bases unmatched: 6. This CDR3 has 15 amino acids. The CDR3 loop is CASSVTGTGVETQYF. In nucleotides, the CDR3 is TGTGCCAGCAGCGTCACCGGGACAGGGGTCGAGACCCAGTACTTC.